The sequence of this T cell receptor (beta chain) was determined in a study of control samples from healthy donors and cancer patients. The V end was cut by 5 bases, the J end by 2 bases, with 12 bases between. CDR1 is SGHAT, CDR2 FQNNGV, per germline. The CDR3 spans 14 residues. Clones were sequenced by immunoSEQ multiplex PCR, and TCRdb holds only the in-frame ones, with some missing. The sample carries around 130,000 clones, roughly nine tenths recorded once. The genes are TRBV11-2 and TRBJ2-5, with a tentative D call TRBD2 (6 bases). The sequence derives from a man aged 50 or older in good health. The specimen sequenced was blood. CDR3 residues: CASSRGLWQETQYF. The CDR3 nucleotides are TGTGCCAGCAGCCGGGGGTTGTGGCAAGAGACCCAGTACTTC.